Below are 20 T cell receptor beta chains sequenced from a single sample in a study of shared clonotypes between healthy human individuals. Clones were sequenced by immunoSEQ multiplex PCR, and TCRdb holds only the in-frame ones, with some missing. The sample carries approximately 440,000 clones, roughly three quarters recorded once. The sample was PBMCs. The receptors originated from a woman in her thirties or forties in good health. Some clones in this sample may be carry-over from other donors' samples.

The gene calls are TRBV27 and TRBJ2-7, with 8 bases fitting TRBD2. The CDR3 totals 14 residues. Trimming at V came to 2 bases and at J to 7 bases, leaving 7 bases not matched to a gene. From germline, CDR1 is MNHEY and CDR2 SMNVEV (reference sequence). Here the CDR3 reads CASSLVRLASEQYF. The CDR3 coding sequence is TGTGCCAGCAGTTTAGTCCGACTAGCGTCTGAGCAGTACTTC.

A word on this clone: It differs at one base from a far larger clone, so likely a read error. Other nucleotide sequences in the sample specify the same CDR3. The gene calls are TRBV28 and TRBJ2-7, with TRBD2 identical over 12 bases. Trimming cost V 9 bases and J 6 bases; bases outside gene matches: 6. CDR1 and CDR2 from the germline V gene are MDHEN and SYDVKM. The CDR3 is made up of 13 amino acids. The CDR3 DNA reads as TGTGCCAGTAGACCGGGACTAGCGGGCGAGCAGTACTTC. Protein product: CASRPGLAGEQYF.

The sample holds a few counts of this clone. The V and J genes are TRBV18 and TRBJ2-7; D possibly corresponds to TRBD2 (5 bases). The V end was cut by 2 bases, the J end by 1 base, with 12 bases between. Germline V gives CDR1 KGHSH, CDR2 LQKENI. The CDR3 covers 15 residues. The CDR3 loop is CASSPREPGSYEQYF. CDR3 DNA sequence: TGTGCCAGCTCACCAAGGGAACCGGGGTCCTACGAGCAGTACTTC.

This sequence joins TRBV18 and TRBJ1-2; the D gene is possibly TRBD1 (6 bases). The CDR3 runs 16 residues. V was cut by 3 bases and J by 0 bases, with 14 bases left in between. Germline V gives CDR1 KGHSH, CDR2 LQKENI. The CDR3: CASSPRQETANYGYTF. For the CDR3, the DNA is TGTGCCAGCTCACCTCGACAGGAAACAGCTAACTATGGCTACACCTTC.

CDR3: CAWSPGGSYEQYF. CDR3 DNA sequence: TGTGCCTGGAGTCCAGGGGGCTCCTACGAGCAGTACTTC. The chain couples TRBV30 to TRBJ2-7, with TRBD1 matching over 7 bases. The CDR3 has 13 amino acids. Per germline, CDR1 GTSNPN and CDR2 SVGIG (reference sequence). V lost 2 bases and J lost 0; bases outside the gene matches: 1.

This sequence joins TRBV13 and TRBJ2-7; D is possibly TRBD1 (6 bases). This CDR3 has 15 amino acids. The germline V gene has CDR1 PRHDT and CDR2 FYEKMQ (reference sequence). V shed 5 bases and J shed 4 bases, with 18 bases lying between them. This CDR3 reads CASSRKRDIQYEQYF. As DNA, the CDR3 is TGTGCCAGCAGCAGGAAACGGGACATCCAATACGAGCAGTACTTC.

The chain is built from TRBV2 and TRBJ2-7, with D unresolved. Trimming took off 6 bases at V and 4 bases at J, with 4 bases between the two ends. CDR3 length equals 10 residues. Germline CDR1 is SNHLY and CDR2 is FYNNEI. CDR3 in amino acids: CASRSYEQYF. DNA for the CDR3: TGTGCCAGCAGAAGTTACGAGCAGTACTTC.

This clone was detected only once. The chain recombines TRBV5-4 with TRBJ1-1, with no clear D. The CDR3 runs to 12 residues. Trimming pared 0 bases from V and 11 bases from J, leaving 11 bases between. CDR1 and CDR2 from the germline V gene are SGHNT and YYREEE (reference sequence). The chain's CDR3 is CASSLESRSAFF. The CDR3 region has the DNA TGTGCCAGCAGCTTGGAATCGAGGTCGGCTTTCTTT. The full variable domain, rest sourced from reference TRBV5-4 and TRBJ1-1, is ETGVTQSPTHLIKTRGQQVTLRCSSQSGHNTVSWYQQALGQGPQFIFQYYREEENGRGNFPPRFSGLQFPNYSSELNVNALELDDSALYLCASSLESRSAFFGQGTRLTVV.

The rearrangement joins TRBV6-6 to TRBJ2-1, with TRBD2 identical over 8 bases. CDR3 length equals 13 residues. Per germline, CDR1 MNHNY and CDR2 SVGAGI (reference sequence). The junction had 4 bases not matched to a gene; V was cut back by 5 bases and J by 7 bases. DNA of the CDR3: TGTGCCAGCAGTCCGGGGGGGTTGAATGAGCAGTTCTTC. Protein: CASSPGGLNEQFF.

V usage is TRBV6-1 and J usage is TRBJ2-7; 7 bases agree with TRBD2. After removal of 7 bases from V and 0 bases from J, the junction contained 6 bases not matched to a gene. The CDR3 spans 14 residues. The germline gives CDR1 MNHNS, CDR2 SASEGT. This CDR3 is CASTRASGSYEQYF. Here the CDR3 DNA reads TGTGCCAGCACTCGGGCTAGCGGCTCCTACGAGCAGTACTTC.

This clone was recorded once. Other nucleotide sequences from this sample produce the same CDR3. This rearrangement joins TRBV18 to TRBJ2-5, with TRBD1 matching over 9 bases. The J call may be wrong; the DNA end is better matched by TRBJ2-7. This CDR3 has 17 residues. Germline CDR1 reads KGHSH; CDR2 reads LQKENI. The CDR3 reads CASSPRGVGQGGGEQYF. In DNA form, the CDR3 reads TGTGCCAGCTCACCACGTGGCGTGGGACAGGGTGGGGGCGAGCAGTACTTC.

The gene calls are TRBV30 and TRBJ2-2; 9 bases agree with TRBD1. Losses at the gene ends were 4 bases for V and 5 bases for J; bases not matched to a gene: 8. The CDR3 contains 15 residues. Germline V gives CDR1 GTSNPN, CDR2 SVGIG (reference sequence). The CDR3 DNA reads TGTGCCTGGAATTTGGGACAGGGCTTAACCGGGGAGCTGTTTTTT. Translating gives CAWNLGQGLTGELFF.

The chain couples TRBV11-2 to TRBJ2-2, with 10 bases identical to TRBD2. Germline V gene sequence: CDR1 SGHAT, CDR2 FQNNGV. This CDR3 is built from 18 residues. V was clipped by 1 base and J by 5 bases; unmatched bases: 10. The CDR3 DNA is TGTGCCAGCAGCTTAGCCCTCGAACTAGCGGGATGGACCGGGGAGCTGTTTTTT. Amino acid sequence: CASSLALELAGWTGELFF.

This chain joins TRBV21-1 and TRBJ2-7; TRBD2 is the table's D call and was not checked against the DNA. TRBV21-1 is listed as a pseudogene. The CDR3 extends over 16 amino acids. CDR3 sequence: CASSGCSGRAFYEQYF. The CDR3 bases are TGTGCCAGCAGCGGATGTAGCGGGAGGGCCTTTTACGAGCAGTACTTC.

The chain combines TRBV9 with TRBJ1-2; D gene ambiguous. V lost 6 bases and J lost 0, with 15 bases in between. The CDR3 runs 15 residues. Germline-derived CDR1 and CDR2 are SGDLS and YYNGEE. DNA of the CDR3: TGTGCCAGCACCCCCGGCACAACAACTAACTATGGCTACACCTTC. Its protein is CASTPGTTTNYGYTF.

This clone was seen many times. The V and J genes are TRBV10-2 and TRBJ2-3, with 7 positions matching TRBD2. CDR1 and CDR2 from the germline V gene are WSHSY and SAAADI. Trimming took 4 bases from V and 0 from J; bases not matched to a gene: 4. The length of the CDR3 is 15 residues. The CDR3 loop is CASSVTSESTDTQYF. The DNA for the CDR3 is TGCGCCAGCAGTGTAACTAGCGAGAGCACAGATACGCAGTATTTT.

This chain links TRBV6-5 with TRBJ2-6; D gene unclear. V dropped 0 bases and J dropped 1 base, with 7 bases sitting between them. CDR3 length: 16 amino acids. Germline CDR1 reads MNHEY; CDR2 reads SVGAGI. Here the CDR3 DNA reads TGTGCCAGCAGTTACTCGAGTGGATCTGGGGCCAACGTCCTGACTTTC. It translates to CASSYSSGSGANVLTF.

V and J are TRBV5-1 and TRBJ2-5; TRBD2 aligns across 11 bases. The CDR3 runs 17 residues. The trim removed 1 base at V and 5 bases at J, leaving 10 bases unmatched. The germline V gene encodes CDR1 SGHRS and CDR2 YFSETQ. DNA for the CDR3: TGCGCCAGCAGCTTGCGGGCTAGCGGGAGGTTACGGGAGACCCAGTACTTC. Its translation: CASSLRASGRLRETQYF.

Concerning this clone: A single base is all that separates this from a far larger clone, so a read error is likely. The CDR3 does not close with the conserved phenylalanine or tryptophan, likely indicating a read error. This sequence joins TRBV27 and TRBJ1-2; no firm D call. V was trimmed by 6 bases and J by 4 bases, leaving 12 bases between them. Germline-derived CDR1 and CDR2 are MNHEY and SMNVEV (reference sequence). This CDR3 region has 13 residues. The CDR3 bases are TGTGCCAGCAGCCCCCGAGAGAGCTATGGCTACACCCTC. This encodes CASSPRESYGYTL.

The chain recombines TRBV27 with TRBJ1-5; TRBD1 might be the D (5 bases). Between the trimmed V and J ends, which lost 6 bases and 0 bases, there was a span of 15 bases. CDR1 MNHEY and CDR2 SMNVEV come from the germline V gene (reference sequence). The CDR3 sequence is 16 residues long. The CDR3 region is CASSPAGGNSNQPQHF. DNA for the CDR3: TGTGCCAGCAGCCCGGCGGGGGGGAATAGCAATCAGCCCCAGCATTTT.